Sequencing of this T cell receptor (beta chain) was carried out in a study of CD8 T cells in ankylosing spondylitis. TCRdb re-derived calls from the 5' RACE reads in MiXCR, one entry per CDR3 protein. Of under 85,000 distinct CDR3 sequences listed, 5.3% were seen once; the top ten hold about 2.2%. Study-wide points: Disease-linked clones reportedly concentrated significantly in matched ankylosing spondylitis synovial fluid.

The CDR3 sequence is 15 residues long. The germline V and J ends were trimmed by 1 base and 3 bases, with 13 bases remaining between them. Germline V gives CDR1 LGHDT, CDR2 YNNKEL (reference sequence). The sample holds many counts of this clonotype. Its antigen is undetermined. The receptor was isolated from a male donor with ankylosing spondylitis or in good health (not recorded which). This chain uses TRBV3-1 with TRBJ2-7; TRBD2 is a possible D gene (6 bases). The source material was blood, either unsorted or a sorted T cell fraction (not recorded which). As DNA, the CDR3 is TGTGCCAGCAGCCAAGGGCTAGCGCAATACTACGAGCAGTACTTC. This gives the protein CASSQGLAQYYEQYF.